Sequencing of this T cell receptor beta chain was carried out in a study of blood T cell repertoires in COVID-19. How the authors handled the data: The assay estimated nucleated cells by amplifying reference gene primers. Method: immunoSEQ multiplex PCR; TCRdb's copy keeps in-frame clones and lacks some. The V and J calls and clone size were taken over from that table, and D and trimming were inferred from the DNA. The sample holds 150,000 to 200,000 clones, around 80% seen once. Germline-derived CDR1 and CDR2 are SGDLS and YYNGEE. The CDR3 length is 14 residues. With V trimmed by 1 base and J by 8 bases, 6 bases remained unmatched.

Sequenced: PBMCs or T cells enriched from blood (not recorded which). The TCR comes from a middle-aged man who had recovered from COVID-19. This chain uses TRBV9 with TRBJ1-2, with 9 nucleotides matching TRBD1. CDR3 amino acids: CASSVLGTGYGYTF. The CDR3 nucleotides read TGTGCCAGCAGCGTACTCGGGACAGGGTACGGCTACACCTTC.